This T cell receptor (beta chain) was captured by sequencing in a study of T cells after yellow fever vaccination. Findings and limits, study-wide: Although the secondary response was weaker, it peaked faster, at day 5 versus 15. Relatively few clonotypes were ones that appeared in both CD4 and CD8 compartments.

Note on this clonotype: The target antigen is unknown.

TCRdb re-called the 5' RACE reads through MiXCR, storing one row per CDR3 protein. The data hold more than 90,000 distinct CDR3 sequences, with around 8.6% observed a single time. The V gene lost 3 bases and the J gene lost 4 bases, with 7 bases spanning the gap. The V gene's germline CDR1 is LNHDA and CDR2 SQIVND (reference sequence). The CDR3 loop spans 13 amino acids. The chain links TRBV19 to TRBJ2-1; a weak D match, TRBD2 (6 bases). This receptor was obtained from a man aged 25 to 40 who received the YFV17D yellow fever vaccine. Material: CD8+ T cells sorted from PBMCs, obtained 45 days after the yellow fever booster vaccination. The CDR3 is CASSMGLYNEQFF. DNA of the CDR3: TGTGCCAGTAGTATGGGACTTTACAATGAGCAGTTCTTC.